Listed here is a single TCR beta chain. Generated by immunoSEQ multiplex PCR, the TCRdb table keeps only in-frame clones and is missing some. The table lists about 380,000 clones, approximately 90% of them singletons, with more than 0.95% in the top ten. The CDR3 sequence is 16 residues long. Trimming removed 3 bases from V and 8 bases from J, with 20 bases in between. The V gene's germline CDR1 is MNHEY and CDR2 SVGEGT. This sample was taken from a study of blood T cell repertoires in COVID-19. Individuals drawn from approximately 26 US areas were roughly 18 to 95 years old. Cohort 3 recovered donors had two negative PCRs, clearance, or symptom resolution.

Sequenced material: PBMCs or T cells enriched from blood (not recorded which). This clonotype originated in a young woman who had recovered from COVID-19. This chain links TRBV6-2 or TRBV6-3 with TRBJ2-1; TRBD2 is a possible D gene (6 bases). CDR3 DNA sequence: TGTGCCAGCAGTTATCTGCGGGGCCTCTCCGGGCATGAGCAGTTCTTC. It is translated as CASSYLRGLSGHEQFF.